Included here is one TCR beta chain sequence, with context. A multiplex PCR was run with 60 Vbeta primers and 13 Jbeta primers. Measured with immunoSEQ multiplex PCR; TCRdb has only the in-frame clones, and not every one. The table has roughly 140,000 clones, around 77% seen once. These data are taken from a study of cytomegalovirus exposure and HLA in healthy donors. This receptor was obtained from a man aged 25 to 40 in good health and CMV-seronegative. The sample was PBMCs.

The CDR3 DNA reads TGTGCCAGCAGGAGACAGGGGGCCTCCTACAATGAGCAGTTCTTC. Amino acid sequence: CASRRQGASYNEQFF. This sequence joins TRBV2 and TRBJ2-1, with 10 nucleotides matching TRBD1. The V gene's germline CDR1 is SNHLY and CDR2 FYNNEI. CDR3 length: 15 amino acids. Unmatched junction bases numbered 2, after V lost 6 bases and J lost 0 bases.